This TCR beta chain was sequenced during a study of early T cells in non-severe SARS-CoV-2 infection. The CDR3 sequence is 14 residues long. J lost 2 bases, V lost 5 bases, and 4 bases had no gene match. CDR1 MNHNY and CDR2 SVGAGI come from the germline V gene (reference sequence). This clonotype was seen ten or more times. TCRdb itself ran the 5' RACE reads through MiXCR, one entry per CDR3 protein. Altogether roughly 40,000 distinct CDR3 sequences are present, 6.1% being singletons, with the ten largest covering under 15%. The V call is TRBV6-6, the J call TRBJ1-2, with 8 bases fitting TRBD1. The receptor was isolated from an adult who was a healthcare worker with PCR-confirmed SARS-CoV-2 infection or an uninfected control (not recorded which). Sequences were obtained from whole blood. CDR3 residues: CASSMDRENYGYTF. The CDR3 bases are TGTGCCAGCAGTATGGACAGGGAGAACTATGGCTACACCTTC.